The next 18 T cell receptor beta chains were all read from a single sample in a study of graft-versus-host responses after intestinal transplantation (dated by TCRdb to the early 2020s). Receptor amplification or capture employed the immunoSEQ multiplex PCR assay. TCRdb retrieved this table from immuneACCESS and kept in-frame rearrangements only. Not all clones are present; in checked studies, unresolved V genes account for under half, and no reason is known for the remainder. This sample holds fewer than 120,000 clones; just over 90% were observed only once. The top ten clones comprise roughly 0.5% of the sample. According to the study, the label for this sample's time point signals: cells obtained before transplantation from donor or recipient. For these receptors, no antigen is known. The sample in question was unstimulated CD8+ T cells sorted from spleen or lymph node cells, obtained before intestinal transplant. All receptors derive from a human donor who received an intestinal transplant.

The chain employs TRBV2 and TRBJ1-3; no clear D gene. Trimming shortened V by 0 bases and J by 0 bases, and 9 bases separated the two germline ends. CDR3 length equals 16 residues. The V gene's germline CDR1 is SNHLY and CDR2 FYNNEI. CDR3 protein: CASSEALSGSGNTIYF. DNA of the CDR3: TGTGCCAGCAGTGAAGCGCTTTCAGGCTCTGGAAACACCATATATTTT. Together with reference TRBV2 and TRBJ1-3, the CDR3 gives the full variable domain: EPEVTQTPSHQVTQMGQEVILRCVPISNHLYFYWYRQILGQKVEFLVSFYNNEISEKSEIFDDQFSVERPDGSNFTLKIRSTKLEDSAMYFCASSEALSGSGNTIYFGEGSWLTVV.

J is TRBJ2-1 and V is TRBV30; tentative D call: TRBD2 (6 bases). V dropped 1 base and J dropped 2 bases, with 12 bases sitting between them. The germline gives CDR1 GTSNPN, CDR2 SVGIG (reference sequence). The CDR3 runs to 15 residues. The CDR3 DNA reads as TGTGCCTGGAGTGAGGGAGGCGGCCCCTACAATGAGCAGTTCTTC. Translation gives CAWSEGGGPYNEQFF.

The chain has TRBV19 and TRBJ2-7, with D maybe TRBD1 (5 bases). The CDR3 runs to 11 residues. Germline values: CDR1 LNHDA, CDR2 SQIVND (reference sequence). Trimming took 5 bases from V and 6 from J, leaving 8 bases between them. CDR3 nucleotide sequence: TGTGCCAGTAGTCTTGGGGCCGAGCAGTACTTC. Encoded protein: CASSLGAEQYF.

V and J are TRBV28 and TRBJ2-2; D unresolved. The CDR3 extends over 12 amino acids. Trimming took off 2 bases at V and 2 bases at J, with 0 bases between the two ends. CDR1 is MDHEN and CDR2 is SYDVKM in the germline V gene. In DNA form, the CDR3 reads TGTGCCAGCAGTTTAAACACCGGGGAGCTGTTTTTT. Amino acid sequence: CASSLNTGELFF.

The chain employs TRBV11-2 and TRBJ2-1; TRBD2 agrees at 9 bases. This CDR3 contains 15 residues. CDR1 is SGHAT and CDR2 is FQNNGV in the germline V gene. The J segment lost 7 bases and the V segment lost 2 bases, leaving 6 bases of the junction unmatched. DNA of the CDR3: TGTGCCAGCAGCTTAACTAGCGGGCGGATTAATGAGCAGTTCTTC. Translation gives CASSLTSGRINEQFF.

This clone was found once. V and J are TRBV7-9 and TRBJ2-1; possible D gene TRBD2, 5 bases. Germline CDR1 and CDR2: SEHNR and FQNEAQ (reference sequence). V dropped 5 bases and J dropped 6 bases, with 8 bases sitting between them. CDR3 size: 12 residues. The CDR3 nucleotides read TGTGCCAGCAGCCCGGGATTCAATGAGCAGTTCTTC. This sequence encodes CASSPGFNEQFF.

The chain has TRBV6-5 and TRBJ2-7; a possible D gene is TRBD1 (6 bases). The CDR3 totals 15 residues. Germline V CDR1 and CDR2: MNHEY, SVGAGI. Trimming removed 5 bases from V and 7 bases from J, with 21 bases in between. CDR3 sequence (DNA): TGTGCCAGCAGTCCCGAGGACAGCCTATCGTGGGAGCAGTACTTC. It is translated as CASSPEDSLSWEQYF.

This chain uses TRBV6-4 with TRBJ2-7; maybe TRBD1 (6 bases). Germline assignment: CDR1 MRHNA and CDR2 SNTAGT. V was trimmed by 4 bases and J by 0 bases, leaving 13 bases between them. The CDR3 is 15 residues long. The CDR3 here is CASSGMGHYSYEQYF. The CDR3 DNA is TGTGCCAGCAGTGGGATGGGACACTACTCCTACGAGCAGTACTTC.

The CDR3 region has the DNA TGTGCCAGCAGTTACTCGACCCAGGGGCTCGGCTACACCTTC. It is translated as CASSYSTQGLGYTF. This sequence joins TRBV6-6 and TRBJ1-2; maybe TRBD1 (6 bases). Germline CDR1 and CDR2: MNHNY and SVGAGI (reference sequence). Between the trimmed V and J ends, which lost 0 bases and 8 bases, there was a span of 13 bases. The CDR3 is 14 amino acids.

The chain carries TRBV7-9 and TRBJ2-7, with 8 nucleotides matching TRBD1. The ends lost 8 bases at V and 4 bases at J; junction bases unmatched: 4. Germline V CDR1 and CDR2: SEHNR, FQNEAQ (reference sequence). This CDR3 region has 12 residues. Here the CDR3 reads CASSDRAYEQYF. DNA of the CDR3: TGTGCCAGCTCGGACAGGGCTTACGAGCAGTACTTC. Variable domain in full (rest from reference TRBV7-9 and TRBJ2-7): DTGVSQNPRHKITKRGQNVTFRCDPISEHNRLYWYRQTLGQGPEFLTYFQNEAQLEKSRLLSDRFSAERPKGSFSTLEIQRTEQGDSAMYLCASSDRAYEQYFGPGTRLTVT.

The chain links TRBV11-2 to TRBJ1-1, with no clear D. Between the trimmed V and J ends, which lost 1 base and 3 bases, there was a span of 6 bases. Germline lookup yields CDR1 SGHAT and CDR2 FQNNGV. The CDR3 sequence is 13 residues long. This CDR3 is CASSLGPYTEAFF. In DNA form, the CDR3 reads TGTGCCAGCAGCTTAGGACCCTACACTGAAGCTTTCTTT.

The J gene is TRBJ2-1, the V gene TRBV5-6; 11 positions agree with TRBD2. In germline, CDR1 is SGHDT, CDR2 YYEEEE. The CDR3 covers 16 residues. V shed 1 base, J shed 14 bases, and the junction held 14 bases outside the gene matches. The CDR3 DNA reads TGTGCCAGCAGCTTGAGGACGACTAGCGGGGAACGAGAGAAGTTCTTC. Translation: CASSLRTTSGEREKFF.

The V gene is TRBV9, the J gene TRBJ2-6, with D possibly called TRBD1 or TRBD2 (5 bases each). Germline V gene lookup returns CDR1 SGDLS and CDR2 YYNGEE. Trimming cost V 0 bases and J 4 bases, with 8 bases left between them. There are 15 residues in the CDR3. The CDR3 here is CASSVGGSGANVLTF. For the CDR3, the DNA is TGTGCCAGCAGCGTAGGGGGGTCCGGGGCCAACGTCCTGACTTTC.

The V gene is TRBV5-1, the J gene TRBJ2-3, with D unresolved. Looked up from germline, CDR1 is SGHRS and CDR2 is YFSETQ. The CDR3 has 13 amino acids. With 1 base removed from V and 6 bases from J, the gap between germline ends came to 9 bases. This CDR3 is CASSLRGADTQYF. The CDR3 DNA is TGCGCCAGCAGCTTGCGCGGAGCCGATACGCAGTATTTT.

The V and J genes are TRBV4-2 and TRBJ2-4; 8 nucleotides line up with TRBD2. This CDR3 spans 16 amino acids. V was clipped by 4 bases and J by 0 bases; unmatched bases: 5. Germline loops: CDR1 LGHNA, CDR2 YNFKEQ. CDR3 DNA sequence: TGTGCCAGCAGCCCAACTAGCGGACTAGCCAAAAACATTCAGTACTTC. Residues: CASSPTSGLAKNIQYF.

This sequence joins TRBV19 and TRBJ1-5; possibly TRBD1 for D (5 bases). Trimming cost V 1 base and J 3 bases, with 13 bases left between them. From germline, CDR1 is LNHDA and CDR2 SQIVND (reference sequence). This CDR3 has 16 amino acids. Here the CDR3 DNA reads TGTGCCAGTAGTATAGGTGGGACGCCGGACAATCAGCCCCAGCATTTT. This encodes CASSIGGTPDNQPQHF.

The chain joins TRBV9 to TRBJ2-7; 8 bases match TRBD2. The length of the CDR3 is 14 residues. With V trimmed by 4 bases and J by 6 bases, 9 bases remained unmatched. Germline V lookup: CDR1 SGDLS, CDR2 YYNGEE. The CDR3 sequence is CASSPRSGGGEQYF. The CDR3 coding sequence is TGTGCCAGCAGCCCCCGCAGCGGGGGTGGCGAGCAGTACTTC.

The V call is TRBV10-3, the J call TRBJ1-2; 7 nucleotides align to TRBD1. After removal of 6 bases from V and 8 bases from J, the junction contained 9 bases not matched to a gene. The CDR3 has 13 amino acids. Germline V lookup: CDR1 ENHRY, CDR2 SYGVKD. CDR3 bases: TGTGCCATCAGCCCGGGACAGTCTGAAGGCTACACCTTC. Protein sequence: CAISPGQSEGYTF.